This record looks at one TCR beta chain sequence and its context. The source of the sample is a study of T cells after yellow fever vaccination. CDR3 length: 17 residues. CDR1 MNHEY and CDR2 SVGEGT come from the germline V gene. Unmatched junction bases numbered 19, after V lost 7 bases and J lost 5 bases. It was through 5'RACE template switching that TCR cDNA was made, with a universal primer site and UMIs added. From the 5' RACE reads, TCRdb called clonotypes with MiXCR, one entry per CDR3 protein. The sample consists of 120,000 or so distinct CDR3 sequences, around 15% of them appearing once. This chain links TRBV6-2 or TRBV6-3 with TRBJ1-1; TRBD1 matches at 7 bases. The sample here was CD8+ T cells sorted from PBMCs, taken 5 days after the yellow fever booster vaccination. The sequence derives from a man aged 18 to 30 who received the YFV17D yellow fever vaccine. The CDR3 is CASITGQDDWRGTEAFF. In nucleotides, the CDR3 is TGTGCCAGCATTACCGGACAGGACGACTGGCGAGGGACTGAAGCTTTCTTT.